The T cell receptor beta chain described here comes from a study of T cell responses to AZD1222 COVID-19 vaccine. Generated by immunoSEQ multiplex PCR, the TCRdb table keeps only in-frame clones and is missing some. The sample carries approximately 140,000 clones, 75% to 95% recorded once. The CDR3 covers 16 residues. V gave up 4 bases and J gave up 5 bases; unmatched junction bases: 9. From germline, CDR1 is SEHNR and CDR2 FQNEAQ (reference sequence). This clonotype was sampled from an adult who received the AZD1222 COVID-19 vaccine. The chain uses TRBV7-9 and TRBJ1-3; 9 positions agree with TRBD1. Sequenced material: peripheral blood, taken 28 days after the second AZD1222 dose. CDR3 in amino acids: CASSSDIGTGRNTIYF. CDR3 coding DNA: TGTGCCAGCAGCTCCGATATTGGGACAGGGAGAAACACCATATATTTT.